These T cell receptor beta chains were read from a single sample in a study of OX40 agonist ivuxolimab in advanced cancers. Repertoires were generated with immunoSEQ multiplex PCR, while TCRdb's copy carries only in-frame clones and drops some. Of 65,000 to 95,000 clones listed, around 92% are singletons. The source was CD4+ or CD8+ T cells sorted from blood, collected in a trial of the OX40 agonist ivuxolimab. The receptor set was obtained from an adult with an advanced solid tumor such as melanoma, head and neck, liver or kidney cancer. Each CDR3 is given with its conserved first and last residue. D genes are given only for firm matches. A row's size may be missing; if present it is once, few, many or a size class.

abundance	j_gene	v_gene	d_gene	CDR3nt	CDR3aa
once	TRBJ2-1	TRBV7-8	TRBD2	TGTGCCAGCAGCCCCGGGACTAGCCGCAATGAGCAGTTCTTC	CASSPGTSRNEQFF
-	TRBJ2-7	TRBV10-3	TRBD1	TGTGCCATCAGGGGGACAGAGCCCTACGAGCAGTACTTC	CAIRGTEPYEQYF
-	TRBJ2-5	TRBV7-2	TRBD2	TGTGCCAGCTTAAGGACTAGCGGGCCCACGGGGGAGACCCAGTACTTC	CASLRTSGPTGETQYF
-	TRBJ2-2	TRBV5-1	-	TGCGCCAGCAGCTTGGCCATTGCGGGGAACACCGGGGAGCTGTTTTTT	CASSLAIAGNTGELFF
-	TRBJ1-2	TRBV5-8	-	TGTGCCAGCAGCACACGGAGGGGGATCTATGGCTACACCTTC	CASSTRRGIYGYTF
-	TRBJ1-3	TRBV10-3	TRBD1	TGTGCCATCAGTGAAGCTGGGACAGGAAGAAACACCATATATTTT	CAISEAGTGRNTIYF
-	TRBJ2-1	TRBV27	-	TGTGCCAGCAGTACCTGGACGGAGCGGAATGAGCAGTTCTTC	CASSTWTERNEQFF
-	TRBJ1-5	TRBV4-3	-	TGCGCCAGCAGCCAAGGGGCGGGCAATCAGCCCCAGCATTTT	CASSQGAGNQPQHF
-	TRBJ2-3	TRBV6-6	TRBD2	TGTGCCAGCAGGAGTAGAGCGGGAGGGGACACAGATACGCAGTATTTT	CASRSRAGGDTDTQYF
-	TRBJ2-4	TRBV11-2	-	TGTGCCAGCAGCTCACTTAGGGGCGAAAACATTCAGTACTTC	CASSSLRGENIQYF
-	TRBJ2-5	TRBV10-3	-	TGTGCCTCCAGGGGCGGTACTGGGGAGACCCAGTACTTC	CASRGGTGETQYF
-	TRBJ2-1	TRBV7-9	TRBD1	TGTGCCAGCAGCTTAGGTGAGACAGGGTTAAAGGATGAGCAGTTCTTC	CASSLGETGLKDEQFF
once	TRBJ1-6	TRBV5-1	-	TGCGCCAGCAGCTTGGGACAGAATTCACCCCTCCACTTT	CASSLGQNSPLHF
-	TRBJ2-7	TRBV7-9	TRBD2	TGTGCCAGCAGCTCACCGACTAGCGGGAGGGCTACCCACGAGCAGTACTTC	CASSSPTSGRATHEQYF
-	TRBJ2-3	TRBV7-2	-	TGTGCCAGCAGCTTAGGCCACCAAACAGATACGCAGTATTTT	CASSLGHQTDTQYF
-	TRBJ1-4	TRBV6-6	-	TGTGCCAGCAGTTACGACAGTGTTGAAAAACTGTTTTTT	CASSYDSVEKLFF
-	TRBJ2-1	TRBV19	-	TGTGCCAGTAGTATAGGGTTCCAGCGGTACAATGAGCAGTTCTTC	CASSIGFQRYNEQFF
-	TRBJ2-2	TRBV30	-	TGTGCCTGGAGTGTACGGGCGGGCCCAGCGAACACCGGGGAGCTGTTTTTT	CAWSVRAGPANTGELFF
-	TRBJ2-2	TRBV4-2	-	TGTGCCAGCAGCCAAGTTGCCGGAGACGGAGACACCGGGGAGCTGTTTTTT	CASSQVAGDGDTGELFF
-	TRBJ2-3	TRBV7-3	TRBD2	TGTGCCAGCAGACTAGCGGAGGAAAGCACAGATACGCAGTATTTT	CASRLAEESTDTQYF
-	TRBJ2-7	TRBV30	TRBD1	TGTGCCTGGACCCAGGGGGCTTACGAGCAGTACTTC	CAWTQGAYEQYF
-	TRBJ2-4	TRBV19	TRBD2	TGTGCCAGTAGATCGGGGGGAGAGCGGCAGTACTTC	CASRSGGERQYF
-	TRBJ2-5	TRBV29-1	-	TGCAGCGTTGACGCGGCAGGGGAGACCCAGTACTTC	CSVDAAGETQYF
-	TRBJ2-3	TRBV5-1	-	TGCGCCAGCAGCCGGGGGACTCTCCGGGACACAGATACGCAGTATTTT	CASSRGTLRDTDTQYF
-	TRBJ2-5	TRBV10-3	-	TGTGCCATCAGTGACGCAGACCAAGAGACCCAGTACTTC	CAISDADQETQYF
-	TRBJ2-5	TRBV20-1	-	TGCAGTGCGTGGGCGGGTGAGACCCAGTACTTC	CSAWAGETQYF
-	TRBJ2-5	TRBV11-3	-	TGTGCCAGCAGCTCCAGATCGGGAAGACAAGAGACCCAGTACTTC	CASSSRSGRQETQYF
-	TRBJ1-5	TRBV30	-	TGTGCCTGGAGCCCACCAACCGGGTCCCGTGTCAGCCCCCAGCATTTT	CAWSPPTGSRVSPQHF
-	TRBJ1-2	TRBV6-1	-	TGTGCCAGCACCCCAGCTGGGGAGTATGGCTACACCTTC	CASTPAGEYGYTF
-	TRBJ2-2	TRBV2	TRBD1	TGTGCCAGCAGCATGGGACAGGGATTCTCCGGGGAGCTGTTTTTT	CASSMGQGFSGELFF
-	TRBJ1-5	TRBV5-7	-	TGTGCCAGCAGCGCGGATGTGGCAGGGAATCAGCCCCAGCATTTT	CASSADVAGNQPQHF
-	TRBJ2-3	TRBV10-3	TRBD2	TGTGCCATCCGATGGACTAGCGGGACAGATACGCAGTATTTT	CAIRWTSGTDTQYF
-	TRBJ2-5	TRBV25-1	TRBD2	TGTGCCAGCGCGGTCTGGGGGGGTGGTGGAGAGACCCAGTACTTC	CASAVWGGGGETQYF
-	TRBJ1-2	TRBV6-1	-	TGTGCCAGCAGTGATCCCTTTGCAGGGGAGGGTGGCTACACCTTC	CASSDPFAGEGGYTF
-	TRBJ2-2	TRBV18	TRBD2	TGTGCCAGCTCGGGGACTAGCGGGAGTGCCGGGGAGCTGTTTTTT	CASSGTSGSAGELFF
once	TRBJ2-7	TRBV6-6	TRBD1	TGTGCCAGCGGGCGGACAGGATACTACGAGCAGTACTTC	CASGRTGYYEQYF
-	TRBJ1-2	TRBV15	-	TGTGCCACCAGCAGAGATCAGGTCTATGGCTACACCTTC	CATSRDQVYGYTF
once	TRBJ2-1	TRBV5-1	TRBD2	TGCGCCAGCAGCTTGGGTGGGACTACCTACAATGAGCAGTTCTTC	CASSLGGTTYNEQFF
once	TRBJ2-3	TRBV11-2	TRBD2	TGTGCCAGCAGCTTACAATTAGCGGGACCCACAGATACGCAGTATTTT	CASSLQLAGPTDTQYF
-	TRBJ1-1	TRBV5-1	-	TGCGCCAGCAGCTTGGGGACGGTTAGCCCGAACACTGAAGCTTTCTTT	CASSLGTVSPNTEAFF
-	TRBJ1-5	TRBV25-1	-	TGTGCCAGCAGCGCCGGGCCCATGGTCAATCAGCCCCAGCATTTT	CASSAGPMVNQPQHF
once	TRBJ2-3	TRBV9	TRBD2	TGTGCCAGCAGCGTAGGGCTAGCGGGAGTGGGGCCCACAGATACGCAGTATTTT	CASSVGLAGVGPTDTQYF
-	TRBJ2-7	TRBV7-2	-	TGTGCCAGCAGCTTGTCCCTCGCGCAGCAGTACTTC	CASSLSLAQQYF
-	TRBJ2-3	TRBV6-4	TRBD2	TGTGCCAGCAGTGATGGTAGCGGGAGCGCAGATACGCAGTATTTT	CASSDGSGSADTQYF
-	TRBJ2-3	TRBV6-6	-	TGTGCCAGCAGACTCGACCGGGGCGCCACAGATACGCAGTATTTT	CASRLDRGATDTQYF
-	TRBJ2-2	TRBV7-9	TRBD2	TGTGCCAGCAGCTACGGCGGGAGGGCGAACACCGGGGAGCTGTTTTTT	CASSYGGRANTGELFF
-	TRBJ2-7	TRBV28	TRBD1	TGTGCCAGCAGTTCAGGACAGGGGGGTCGGGAGCAGTACTTC	CASSSGQGGREQYF
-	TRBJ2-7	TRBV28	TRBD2	TGTGCCAGCAGGGGAATAGGACTAGCGGGAAACCGGGGCGAGCAGTACTTC	CASRGIGLAGNRGEQYF
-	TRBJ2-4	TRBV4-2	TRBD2	TGTGCCAGCAGCCAAGATCAAAGGGCTAGCGGGAGGGCCCTGAAGGACTTC	CASSQDQRASGRALKDF
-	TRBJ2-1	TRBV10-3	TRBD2	TGTGCCACCCGACCGGCGGGAGGGAGATACAATGAGCAGTTCTTC	CATRPAGGRYNEQFF
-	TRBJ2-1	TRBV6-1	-	TGTGCCAGCAGCCGCACGGGGGTCTCCTACAATGAGCAGTTCTTC	CASSRTGVSYNEQFF
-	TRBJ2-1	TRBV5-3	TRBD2	TGTGCCAGAAGCTGGGAGGGGCCGAATGAGCAGTTCTTC	CARSWEGPNEQFF